This T cell receptor beta chain originates from a study of shared clonotypes between healthy human individuals. Findings of the study overall: Naive CD4 clonotypes overlapped across a few donors at 4.5% to 5.5%.

Profiling relied on immunoSEQ multiplex PCR, and the TCRdb table lists in-frame clones only, not all of them. The data hold about a million clones, with over 60% observed a single time. Trimming pared 3 bases from V and 7 bases from J, leaving 16 bases between. Per germline, CDR1 SGHAT and CDR2 FQNNGV. The CDR3 consists of 15 residues. About this clone: The target antigen is unknown.

Donors were healthy HIV-negative adults without recently reported acute infections or vaccinations. From CD4+ cells came CD45RA+ naive and CD45RA-negative memory subsets. This rearrangement joins TRBV11-2 to TRBJ2-1; D call uncertain. Sequencing was performed on memory CD4+ T cells sorted from blood. The subset denotes: CD45RA-negative fraction. The TCR originated in a man aged 18-30 years in good health. As DNA, the CDR3 is TGTGCCAGCAGCTTGGACGGATTGTGGGCGAATGAGCAGTTCTTC. It yields the protein CASSLDGLWANEQFF.